This T cell receptor beta chain was documented in a study of blood T cell repertoires in COVID-19. Study summary: PBMCs, B-cell-depleted T cells, or T cells provided the cDNA or gDNA that made up the material.

Produced via immunoSEQ multiplex PCR; TCRdb's table is partial and in-frame only. The table has around 200,000 clones, around 82% seen once. The V end lost 4 bases, the J end lost 5 bases, and 9 bases lay between the germline ends. Germline V gene data show CDR1 as SGDLS and CDR2 as YYNGEE. This CDR3 has 12 residues. The J gene is TRBJ2-5, the V gene TRBV9; D not certain. Sequenced material: peripheral blood. The receptor's source is a woman in her seventies with acute or convalescent COVID-19. The CDR3 is CASSPQSETQYF. The CDR3 DNA reads TGTGCCAGCAGCCCCCAGTCGGAGACCCAGTACTTC. The entire variable domain, with the rest obtained from reference TRBV9 and TRBJ2-5, is as follows: DSGVTQTPKHLITATGQRVTLRCSPRSGDLSVYWYQQSLDQGLQFLIQYYNGEERAKGNILERFSAQQFPDLHSELNLSSLELGDSALYFCASSPQSETQYFGPGTRLLVL.